The 19 T cell receptor beta chains reported below all come from one sample, sequenced in a study of ipilimumab plus nivolumab after autologous stem cell transplantation. Data came from immunoSEQ multiplex PCR; TCRdb stores just in-frame clones and leaves some out. The sample includes 43,000 or so clones, 70% to 90% of them seen just once. The specimen comprised PBMCs, sampled in a trial of ipilimumab plus nivolumab as post-transplant consolidation. The receptors come from a male donor with multiple myeloma.

In its sample, this clone was seen a few times. The chain recombines TRBV6-5 with TRBJ1-1, with D hard to call. Trimming cost V 2 bases and J 4 bases, with 8 bases left between them. The germline CDR1 and CDR2 sequences are MNHEY and SVGAGI. The CDR3 is 13 amino acids. As DNA, the CDR3 is TGTGCCAGCAGTTACGGGCAGGCCACTGAAGCTTTCTTT. Its translation: CASSYGQATEAFF.

CDR3 amino acids: CASTWGGNQPQHF. In nucleotides, the CDR3 is TGTGCCAGCACATGGGGGGGAAATCAGCCCCAGCATTTT. The chain uses TRBV7-3 and TRBJ1-5, with a weak D call TRBD1 (5 bases). CDR3 size: 13 residues. V was shortened by 7 bases and J by 4 bases, with 11 bases between the two germline ends. CDR1 is SGHTA and CDR2 is FQGTGA in the germline V gene.

The V gene is TRBV4-3, the J gene TRBJ2-3; D unresolved. Trimming took 4 bases from V and 0 from J, leaving 11 bases between them. Germline CDR1 reads LGHNA; CDR2 reads YSLEER. The CDR3 runs to 15 residues. The CDR3 here is CASSLGRQSTDTQYF. DNA of the CDR3: TGCGCCAGCAGCCTAGGACGGCAGAGCACAGATACGCAGTATTTT.

The CDR3: CAARTSTPGSYNEQFF. In DNA, the CDR3 is TGTGCCGCCAGGACTAGCACCCCAGGCTCCTACAATGAGCAGTTCTTC. The V gene is TRBV5-4, the J gene TRBJ2-1, with 8 bases identical to TRBD2. V lost 10 bases to trimming and J lost 0 bases; unmatched junction nucleotides: 12. In germline, CDR1 is SGHNT, CDR2 YYREEE (reference sequence). The CDR3 is 16 amino acids.

The chain employs TRBV6-5 and TRBJ1-1, with a possible D match to TRBD1 (5 bases). Trimming left V 5 bases short and J 1 base short, with 5 bases between. There are 12 residues in the CDR3. Germline V CDR1 and CDR2: MNHEY, SVGAGI. The CDR3 coding sequence is TGTGCCAGCAGTCAGGGGAACACTGAAGCTTTCTTT. Translating it yields CASSQGNTEAFF.

This clone was observed a single time. This chain joins TRBV7-9 and TRBJ1-6, with D possibly TRBD1 on 5 matching bases. CDR3 length: 16 residues. The V end was cut by 4 bases, the J end by 7 bases, with 17 bases between. Germline V gene data show CDR1 as SEHNR and CDR2 as FQNEAQ (reference sequence). CDR3 region: CASSSGSLPVNSPLHF. The CDR3 DNA sequence: TGTGCCAGCAGCTCAGGGAGTCTACCGGTGAATTCACCCCTCCACTTT.

The chain has TRBV5-1 and TRBJ1-6; 10 bases fit TRBD1. Trimming at V came to 4 bases and at J to 8 bases, leaving 3 bases not matched to a gene. The germline CDR1 and CDR2 sequences are SGHRS and YFSETQ. The CDR3 is 14 amino acids. The CDR3 sequence is CASSVGQGDSPLHF. CDR3 nucleotides: TGCGCCAGCAGCGTCGGACAGGGGGATTCACCCCTCCACTTT.

This clone is a singleton in its sample. The V and J genes are TRBV5-1 and TRBJ1-1; TRBD1 matches at 7 bases. The CDR3 extends over 14 amino acids. Looked up from germline, CDR1 is SGHRS and CDR2 is YFSETQ. After removal of 4 bases from V and 6 bases from J, the junction contained 9 bases not matched to a gene. CDR3 DNA sequence: TGCGCCAGCAGCCAAACGACAGGGAGGGCTGAAGCTTTCTTT. Translation gives CASSQTTGRAEAFF.

This clone appeared a single time. The chain recombines TRBV7-2 with TRBJ1-1, with no clear D. CDR1 is SGHTA, CDR2 FQGNSA, per germline. Between the trimmed V and J ends, which lost 2 bases and 5 bases, there was a span of 18 bases. This CDR3 has 16 amino acids. DNA for the CDR3: TGTGCCAGCAGCTTAATAGGACTGGGATCGTTGACTGAAGCTTTCTTT. Its protein is CASSLIGLGSLTEAFF.

The chain combines TRBV19 with TRBJ1-2, with a tentative D call TRBD1 (6 bases). Germline lookup yields CDR1 LNHDA and CDR2 SQIVND (reference sequence). V lost 6 bases and J 6 bases, leaving 26 bases between the germline ends. CDR3 length equals 17 residues. The CDR3 nucleotides are TGTGCCAGTAGACTGGCCGGGGGGCTGGGGGTAACTAATGGCTACACCTTC. This codes for CASRLAGGLGVTNGYTF. Combining the CDR3 with reference TRBV19 and TRBJ1-2 gives the whole variable domain DGGITQSPKYLFRKEGQNVTLSCEQNLNHDAMYWYRQDPGQGLRLIYYSQIVNDFQKGDIAEGYSVSREKKESFPLTVTSAQKNPTAFYLCASRLAGGLGVTNGYTFGSGTRLTVV.

A remark on this clone: At the DNA level, this CDR3 is encoded by other sequences in the same sample as well. The J gene is TRBJ1-5, the V gene TRBV6-5; a weak D match, TRBD1 (5 bases). The CDR3 runs 14 residues. Trimming pared 7 bases from V and 3 bases from J, leaving 13 bases between. Germline V gene lookup returns CDR1 MNHEY and CDR2 SVGAGI. CDR3 nucleotides: TGTGCCAGCACTTCGAGGGGCAACAATCAGCCCCAGCATTTT. It is translated as CASTSRGNNQPQHF.

The genes are TRBV2 and TRBJ1-2, with 8 positions matching TRBD1. The CDR3 is 13 amino acids. Trimming took 6 bases from V and 5 from J; bases not matched to a gene: 5. Germline-derived CDR1 and CDR2 are SNHLY and FYNNEI. The CDR3 DNA follows: TGTGCCAGCAGCGGGGACAGGCGGTATGGCTACACCTTC. It translates to CASSGDRRYGYTF.

The chain has TRBV6-6 and TRBJ2-1; 8 nucleotides agree with TRBD1. Trimming removed 6 bases from V and 7 bases from J; junction bases left unmatched: 14. CDR3 length: 16 amino acids. The germline V gene encodes CDR1 MNHNY and CDR2 SVGAGI (reference sequence). In DNA, the CDR3 is TGTGCCAGCAGGGATCAGACCGGACAGGGTGAGAATGAGCAGTTCTTC. This gives the protein CASRDQTGQGENEQFF.

This sequence joins TRBV7-3 and TRBJ2-7; TRBD2 might be the D (6 bases). V was shortened by 2 bases and J by 2 bases, with 13 bases between the two germline ends. The length of the CDR3 is 15 residues. Germline-derived CDR1 and CDR2 are SGHTA and FQGTGA. The CDR3 protein is CASSLGGTETYEQYF. As DNA, the CDR3 is TGTGCCAGCAGCTTAGGGGGGACCGAAACCTACGAGCAGTACTTC.

This chain connects TRBV2 to TRBJ2-3, with 8 bases matching TRBD1. CDR1 SNHLY and CDR2 FYNNEI come from the germline V gene. The CDR3 consists of 15 residues. J lost 2 bases, V lost 8 bases, and 9 bases had no gene match. DNA for the CDR3: TGTGCCAGCGGAAACCCAGGGGGCCCCACAGATACGCAGTATTTT. It is translated as CASGNPGGPTDTQYF.

In this sample, this clone turned up a few times. The chain is built from TRBV7-2 and TRBJ1-6; 8 nucleotides agree with TRBD1. Trimming took 5 bases from V and 7 from J; bases not matched to a gene: 7. The V gene's germline CDR1 is SGHTA and CDR2 FQGNSA. The CDR3 covers 15 residues. The CDR3 here is CASSEVQGENSPLHF. CDR3 bases: TGTGCCAGCAGCGAGGTACAGGGGGAGAATTCACCCCTCCACTTT. Filled out from reference TRBV7-2 and TRBJ1-6, the complete variable domain reads GAGVSQSPSNKVTEKGKDVELRCDPISGHTALYWYRQSLGQGLEFLIYFQGNSAPDKSGLPSDRFSAERTGGSVSTLTIQRTQQEDSAVYLCASSEVQGENSPLHFGNGTRLTVT.

V usage is TRBV5-6 and J usage is TRBJ2-7, with 12 bases that match TRBD2. In germline, CDR1 is SGHDT, CDR2 YYEEEE. V lost 4 bases, J lost 5 bases, and 10 bases stayed unmatched. The CDR3 is 16 amino acids. In DNA form, the CDR3 reads TGTGCCAGCAGCCCAGGGACTAGCGGGTTTTATGACGAGCAGTACTTC. The encoded protein is CASSPGTSGFYDEQYF.

This CDR3 reads CASGLRQFSGNTIYF. The CDR3 nucleotides are TGTGCTAGTGGTTTGAGACAGTTCTCTGGAAACACCATATATTTT. The V call is TRBV12-5, the J call TRBJ1-3; D perhaps matches TRBD1 (5 bases). V was cut by 2 bases and J by 0 bases, with 8 bases left in between. Germline V gene data show CDR1 as LGHNT and CDR2 as FRNRAP. This CDR3 region has 15 residues.

The gene calls are TRBV7-6 and TRBJ1-2; 8 bases align to TRBD1. This CDR3 comprises 14 residues. Germline CDR1 SGHVS, CDR2 FNYEAQ. J gave up 5 bases and V 1 base, and 3 bases lay outside the gene matches. CDR3 bases: TGTGCCAGCAGCTTAGGCCGACAGGGGTATGGCTACACCTTC. Translated, it gives CASSLGRQGYGYTF.